This TCR beta chain was documented in a study of early T cells in non-severe SARS-CoV-2 infection. For the study at large: From unsorted whole blood, bulk RNA was sequenced, and the chains remained unpaired.

Trimming stripped 1 base from V and 5 bases from J, with 17 bases between. The CDR3 loop spans 17 amino acids. The V gene's germline CDR1 is SGHDN and CDR2 FVKESK. Each single cDNA molecule received a unique molecular identifier. Each CDR3 protein gets one entry after TCRdb re-called the 5' RACE reads with MiXCR. Of 70,000 to 90,000 distinct CDR3 sequences listed, 15% to 19% were seen once; the top ten hold around 12%. This clonotype was picked up a small number of times. This chain links TRBV14 with TRBJ2-2, with a tentative D call TRBD2 (5 bases). This TCR derives from an adult who was a healthcare worker with PCR-confirmed SARS-CoV-2 infection or an uninfected control (not recorded which). Sample: whole blood. The CDR3 loop is CASSQASPGRGTGELFF. The CDR3 coding sequence is TGTGCCAGCAGCCAAGCGAGTCCGGGGAGAGGGACCGGGGAGCTGTTTTTT.